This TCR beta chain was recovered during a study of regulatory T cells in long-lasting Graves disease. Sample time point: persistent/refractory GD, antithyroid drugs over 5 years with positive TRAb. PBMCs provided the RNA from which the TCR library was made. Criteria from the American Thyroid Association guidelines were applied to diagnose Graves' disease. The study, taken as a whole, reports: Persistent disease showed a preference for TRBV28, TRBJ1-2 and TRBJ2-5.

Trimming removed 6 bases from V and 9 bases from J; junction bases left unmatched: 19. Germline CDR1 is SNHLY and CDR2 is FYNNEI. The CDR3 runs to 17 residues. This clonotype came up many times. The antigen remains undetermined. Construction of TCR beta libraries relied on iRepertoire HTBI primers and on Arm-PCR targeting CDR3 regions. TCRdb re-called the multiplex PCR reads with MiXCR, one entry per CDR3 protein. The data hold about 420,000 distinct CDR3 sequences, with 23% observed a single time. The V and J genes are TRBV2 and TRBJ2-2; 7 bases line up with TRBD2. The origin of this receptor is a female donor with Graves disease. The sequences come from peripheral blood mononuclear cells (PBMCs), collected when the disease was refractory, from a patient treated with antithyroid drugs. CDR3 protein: CASSAIDGGMAGRELFF. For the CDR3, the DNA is TGTGCCAGCAGCGCAATAGACGGGGGGATGGCCGGCCGGGAGCTGTTTTTT.